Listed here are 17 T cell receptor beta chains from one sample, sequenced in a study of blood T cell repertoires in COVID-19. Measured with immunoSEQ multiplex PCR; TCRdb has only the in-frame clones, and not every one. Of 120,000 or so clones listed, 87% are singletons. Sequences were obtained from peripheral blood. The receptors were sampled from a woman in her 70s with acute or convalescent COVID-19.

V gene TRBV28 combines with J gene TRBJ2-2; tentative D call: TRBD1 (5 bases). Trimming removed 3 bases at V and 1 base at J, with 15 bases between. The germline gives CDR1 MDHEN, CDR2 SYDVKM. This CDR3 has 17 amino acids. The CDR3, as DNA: TGTGCCAGCAGTTTCCCCTTCAGGGCCTTGAACACCGGGGAGCTGTTTTTT. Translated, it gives CASSFPFRALNTGELFF.

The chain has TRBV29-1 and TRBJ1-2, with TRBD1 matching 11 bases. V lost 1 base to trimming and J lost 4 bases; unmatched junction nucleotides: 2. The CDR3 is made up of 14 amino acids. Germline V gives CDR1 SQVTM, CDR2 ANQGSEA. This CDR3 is CSVEGDRGAYGYTF. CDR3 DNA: TGCAGCGTTGAAGGGGACAGGGGGGCCTATGGCTACACCTTC. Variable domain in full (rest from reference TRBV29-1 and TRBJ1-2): SAVISQKPSRDICQRGTSLTIQCQVDSQVTMMFWYRQQPGQSLTLIATANQGSEATYESGFVIDKFPISRPNLTFSTLTVSNMSPEDSSIYLCSVEGDRGAYGYTFGSGTRLTVV.

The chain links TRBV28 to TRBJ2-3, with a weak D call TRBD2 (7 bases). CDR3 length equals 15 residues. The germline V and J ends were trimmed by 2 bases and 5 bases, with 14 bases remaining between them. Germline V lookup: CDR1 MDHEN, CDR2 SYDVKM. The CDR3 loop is CASSLGGERGDTQYF. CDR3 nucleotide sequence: TGTGCCAGCAGTTTAGGGGGCGAGCGGGGAGATACGCAGTATTTT.

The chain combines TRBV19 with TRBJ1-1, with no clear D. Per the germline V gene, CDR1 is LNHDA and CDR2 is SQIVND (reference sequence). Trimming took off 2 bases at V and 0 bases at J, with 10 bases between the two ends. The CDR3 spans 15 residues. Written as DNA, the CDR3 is TGTGCCAGTAGTATACCCTGGAGGATGAACACTGAAGCTTTCTTT. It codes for CASSIPWRMNTEAFF.

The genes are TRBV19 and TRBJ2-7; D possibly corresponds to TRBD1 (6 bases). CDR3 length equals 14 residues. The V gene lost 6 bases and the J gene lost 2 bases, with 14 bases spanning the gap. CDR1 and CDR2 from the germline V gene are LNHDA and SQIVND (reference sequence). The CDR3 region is CASRDSFPPYEQYF. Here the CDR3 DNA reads TGTGCCAGTAGGGACAGTTTTCCCCCCTACGAGCAGTACTTC. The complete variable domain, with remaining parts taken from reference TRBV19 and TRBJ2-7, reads DGGITQSPKYLFRKEGQNVTLSCEQNLNHDAMYWYRQDPGQGLRLIYYSQIVNDFQKGDIAEGYSVSREKKESFPLTVTSAQKNPTAFYLCASRDSFPPYEQYFGPGTRLTVT.

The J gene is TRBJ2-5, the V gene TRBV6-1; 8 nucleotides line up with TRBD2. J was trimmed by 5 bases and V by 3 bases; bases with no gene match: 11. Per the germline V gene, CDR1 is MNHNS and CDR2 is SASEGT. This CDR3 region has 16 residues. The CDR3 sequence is CASSETRGGWEETQYF. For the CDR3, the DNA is TGTGCCAGCAGTGAGACTCGGGGGGGCTGGGAGGAGACCCAGTACTTC.

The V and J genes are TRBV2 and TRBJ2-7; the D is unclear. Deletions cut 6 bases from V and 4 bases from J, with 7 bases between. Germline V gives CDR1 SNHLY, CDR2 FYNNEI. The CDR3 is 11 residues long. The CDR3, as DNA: TGTGCCAGCAGCGCAACTTACGAGCAGTACTTC. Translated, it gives CASSATYEQYF.

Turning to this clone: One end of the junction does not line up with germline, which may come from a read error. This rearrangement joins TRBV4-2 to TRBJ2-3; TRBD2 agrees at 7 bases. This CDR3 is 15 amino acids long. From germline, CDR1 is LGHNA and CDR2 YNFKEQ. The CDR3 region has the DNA TGTGCCAGCAGCCAATGGGGGGGGTCATGCAGATACGCAGTATTT. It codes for CASSQWGGSCRYAVF.

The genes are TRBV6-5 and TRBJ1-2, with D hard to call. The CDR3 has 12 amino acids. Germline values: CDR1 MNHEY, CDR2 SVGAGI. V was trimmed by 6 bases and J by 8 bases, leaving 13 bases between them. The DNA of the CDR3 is TGTGCCAGCAGGTCCCCGGGTGAAGGCTACACCTTC. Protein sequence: CASRSPGEGYTF.

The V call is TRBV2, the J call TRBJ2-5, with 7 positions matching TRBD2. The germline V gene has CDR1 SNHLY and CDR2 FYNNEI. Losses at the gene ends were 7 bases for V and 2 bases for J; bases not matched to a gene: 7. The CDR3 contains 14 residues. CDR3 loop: CASNSRGVQETQYF. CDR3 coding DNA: TGTGCCAGCAATTCCCGGGGGGTTCAAGAGACCCAGTACTTC.

Here the CDR3 DNA reads TGTGCCACCTACGGACAAATGAACACTGAAGCTTTCTTT. This sequence encodes CATYGQMNTEAFF. This chain uses TRBV28 with TRBJ1-1; TRBD1 might be the D (5 bases). The CDR3 consists of 13 residues. Looked up from germline, CDR1 is MDHEN and CDR2 is SYDVKM. Trimming left V 10 bases short and J 0 bases short, with 12 bases between.

In DNA form, the CDR3 reads TGTGCCAGCAGCTTGTTGACAGGGGACAATCAGCCCCAGCATTTT. Amino acid sequence: CASSLLTGDNQPQHF. The chain links TRBV5-6 to TRBJ1-5, with TRBD1 identical over 8 bases. The CDR3 spans 15 residues. Trimming at V came to 1 base and at J to 3 bases, leaving 3 bases not matched to a gene. Germline V gives CDR1 SGHDT, CDR2 YYEEEE.

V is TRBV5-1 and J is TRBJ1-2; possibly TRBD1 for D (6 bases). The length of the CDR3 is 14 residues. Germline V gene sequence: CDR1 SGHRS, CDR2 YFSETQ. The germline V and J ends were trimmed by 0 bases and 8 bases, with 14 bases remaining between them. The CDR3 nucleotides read TGCGCCAGCAGCTTGGTACAGGGACCTCAAGGCTACACCTTC. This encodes CASSLVQGPQGYTF.

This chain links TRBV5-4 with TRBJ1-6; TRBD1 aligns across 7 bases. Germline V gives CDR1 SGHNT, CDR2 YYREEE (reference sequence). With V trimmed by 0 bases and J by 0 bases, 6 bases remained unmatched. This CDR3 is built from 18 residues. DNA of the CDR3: TGTGCCAGCAGCTTGGAGGGGGCCCCGAGCTCCTATAATTCACCCCTCCACTTT. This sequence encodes CASSLEGAPSSYNSPLHF.

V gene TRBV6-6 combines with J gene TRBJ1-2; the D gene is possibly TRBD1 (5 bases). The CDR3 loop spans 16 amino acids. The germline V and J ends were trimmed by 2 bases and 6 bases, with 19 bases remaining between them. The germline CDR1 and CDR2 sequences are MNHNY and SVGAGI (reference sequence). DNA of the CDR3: TGTGCCAGCAGTTACGCCCGGCCAAGGGGCGTTGATGGCTACACCTTC. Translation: CASSYARPRGVDGYTF.

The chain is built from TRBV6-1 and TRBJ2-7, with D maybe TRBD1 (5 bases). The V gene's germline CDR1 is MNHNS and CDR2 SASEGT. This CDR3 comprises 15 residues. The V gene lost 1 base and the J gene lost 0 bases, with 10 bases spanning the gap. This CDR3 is CASSEVTGSSYEQYF. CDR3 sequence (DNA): TGTGCCAGCAGTGAAGTCACAGGTAGCTCCTACGAGCAGTACTTC.

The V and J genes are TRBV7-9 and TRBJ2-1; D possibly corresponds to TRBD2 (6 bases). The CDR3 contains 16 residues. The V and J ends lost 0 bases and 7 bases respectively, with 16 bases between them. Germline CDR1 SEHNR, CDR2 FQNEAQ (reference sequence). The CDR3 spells CASSLAIGRAGNEQFF. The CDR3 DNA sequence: TGTGCCAGCAGCTTAGCGATAGGGCGGGCGGGGAATGAGCAGTTCTTC.